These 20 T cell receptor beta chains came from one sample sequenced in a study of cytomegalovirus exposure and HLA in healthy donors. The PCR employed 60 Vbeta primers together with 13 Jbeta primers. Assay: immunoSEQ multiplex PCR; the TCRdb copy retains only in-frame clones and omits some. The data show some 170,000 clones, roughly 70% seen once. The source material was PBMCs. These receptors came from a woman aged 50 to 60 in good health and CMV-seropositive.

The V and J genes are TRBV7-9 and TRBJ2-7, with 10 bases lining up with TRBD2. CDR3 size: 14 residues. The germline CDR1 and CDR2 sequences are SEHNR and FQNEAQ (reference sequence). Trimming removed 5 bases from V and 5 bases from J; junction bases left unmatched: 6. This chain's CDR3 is CASSLSGLANEQYF. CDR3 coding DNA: TGTGCCAGCAGCCTTTCGGGACTAGCGAACGAGCAGTACTTC.

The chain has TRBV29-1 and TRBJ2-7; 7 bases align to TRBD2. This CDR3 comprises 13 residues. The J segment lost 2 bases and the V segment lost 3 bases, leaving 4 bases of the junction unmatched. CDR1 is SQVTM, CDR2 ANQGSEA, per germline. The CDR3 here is CSVDSGTAYEQYF. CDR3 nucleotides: TGCAGCGTTGACAGCGGGACCGCCTACGAGCAGTACTTC.

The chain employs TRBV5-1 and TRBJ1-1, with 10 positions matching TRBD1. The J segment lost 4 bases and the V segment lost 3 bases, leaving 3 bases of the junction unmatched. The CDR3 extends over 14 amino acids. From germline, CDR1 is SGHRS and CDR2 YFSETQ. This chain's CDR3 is CASSSWTGGTEAFF. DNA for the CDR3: TGCGCCAGCAGCTCATGGACAGGGGGCACTGAAGCTTTCTTT.

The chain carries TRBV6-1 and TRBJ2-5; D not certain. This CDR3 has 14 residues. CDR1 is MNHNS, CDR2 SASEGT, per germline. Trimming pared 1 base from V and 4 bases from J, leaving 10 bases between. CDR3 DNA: TGTGCCAGCAGTGAAGATGGGCGCCCAGAGACCCAGTACTTC. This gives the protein CASSEDGRPETQYF.

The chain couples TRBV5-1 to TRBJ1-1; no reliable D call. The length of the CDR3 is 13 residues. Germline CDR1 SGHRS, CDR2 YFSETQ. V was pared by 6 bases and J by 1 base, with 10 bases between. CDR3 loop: CASKMAENTEAFF. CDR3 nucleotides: TGCGCCAGCAAGATGGCGGAGAACACTGAAGCTTTCTTT.

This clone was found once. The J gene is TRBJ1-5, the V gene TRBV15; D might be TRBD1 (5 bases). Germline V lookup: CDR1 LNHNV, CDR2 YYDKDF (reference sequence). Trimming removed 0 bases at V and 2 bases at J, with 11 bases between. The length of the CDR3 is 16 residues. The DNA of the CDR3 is TGTGCCACCAGCAGAGATAGGCAGGGTGGCAATCAGCCCCAGCATTTT. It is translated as CATSRDRQGGNQPQHF.

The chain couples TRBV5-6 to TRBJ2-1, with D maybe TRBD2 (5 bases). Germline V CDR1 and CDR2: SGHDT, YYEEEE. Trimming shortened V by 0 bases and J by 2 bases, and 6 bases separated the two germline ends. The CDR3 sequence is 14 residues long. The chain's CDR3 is CASSLDGTYNEQFF. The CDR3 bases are TGTGCCAGCAGCTTGGACGGGACCTACAATGAGCAGTTCTTC.

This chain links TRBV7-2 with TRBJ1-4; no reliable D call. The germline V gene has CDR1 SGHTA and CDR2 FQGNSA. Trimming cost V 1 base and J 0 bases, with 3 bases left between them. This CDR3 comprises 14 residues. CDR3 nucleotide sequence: TGTGCCAGCAGCTTAGGAGCAACTAATGAAAAACTGTTTTTT. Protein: CASSLGATNEKLFF.

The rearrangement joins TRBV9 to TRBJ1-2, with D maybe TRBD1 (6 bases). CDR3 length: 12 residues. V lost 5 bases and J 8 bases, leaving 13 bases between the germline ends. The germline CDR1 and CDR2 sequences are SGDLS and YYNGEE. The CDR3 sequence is CASRRTGSGYTF. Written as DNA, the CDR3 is TGTGCCAGCAGACGAACAGGGAGCGGCTACACCTTC.

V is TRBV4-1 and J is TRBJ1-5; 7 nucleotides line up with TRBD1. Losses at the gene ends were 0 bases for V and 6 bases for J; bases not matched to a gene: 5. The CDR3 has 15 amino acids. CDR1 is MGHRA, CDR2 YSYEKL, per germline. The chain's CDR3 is CASSQEGDSAQPQHF. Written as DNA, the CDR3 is TGCGCCAGCAGCCAAGAGGGGGACAGCGCTCAGCCCCAGCATTTT.

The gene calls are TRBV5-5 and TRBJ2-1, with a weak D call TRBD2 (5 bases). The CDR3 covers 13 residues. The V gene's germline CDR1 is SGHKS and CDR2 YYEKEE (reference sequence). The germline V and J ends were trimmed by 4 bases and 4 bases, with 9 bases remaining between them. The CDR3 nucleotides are TGTGCCAGCAGCCGGGGAAGATACAATGAGCAGTTCTTC. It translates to CASSRGRYNEQFF.

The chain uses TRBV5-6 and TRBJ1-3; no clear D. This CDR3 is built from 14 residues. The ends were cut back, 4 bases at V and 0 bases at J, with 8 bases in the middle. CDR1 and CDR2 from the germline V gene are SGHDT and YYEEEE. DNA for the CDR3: TGTGCCAGCAGCGCTCAGCGCTCTGGAAACACCATATATTTT. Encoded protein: CASSAQRSGNTIYF.

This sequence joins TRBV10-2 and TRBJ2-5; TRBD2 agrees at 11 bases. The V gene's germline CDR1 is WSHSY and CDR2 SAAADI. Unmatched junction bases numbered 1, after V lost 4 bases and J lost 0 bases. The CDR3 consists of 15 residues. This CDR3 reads CASSASGGYQETQYF. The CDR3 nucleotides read TGCGCCAGCAGTGCTAGCGGGGGGTACCAAGAGACCCAGTACTTC.

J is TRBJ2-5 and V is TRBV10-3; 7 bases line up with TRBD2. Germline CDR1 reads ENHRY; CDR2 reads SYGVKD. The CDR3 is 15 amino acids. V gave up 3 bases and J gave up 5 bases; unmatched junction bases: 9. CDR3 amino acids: CAISDTPGGGETQYF. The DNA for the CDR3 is TGTGCCATCAGTGACACACCGGGGGGTGGTGAGACCCAGTACTTC.

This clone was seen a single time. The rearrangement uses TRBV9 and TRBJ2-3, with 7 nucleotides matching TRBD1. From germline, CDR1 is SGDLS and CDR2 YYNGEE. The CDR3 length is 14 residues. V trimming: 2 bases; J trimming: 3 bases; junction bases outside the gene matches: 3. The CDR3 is CASSVGQMTDTQYF. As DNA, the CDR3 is TGTGCCAGCAGCGTGGGACAGATGACAGATACGCAGTATTTT. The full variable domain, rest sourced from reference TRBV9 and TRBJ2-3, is DSGVTQTPKHLITATGQRVTLRCSPRSGDLSVYWYQQSLDQGLQFLIQYYNGEERAKGNILERFSAQQFPDLHSELNLSSLELGDSALYFCASSVGQMTDTQYFGPGTRLTVL.

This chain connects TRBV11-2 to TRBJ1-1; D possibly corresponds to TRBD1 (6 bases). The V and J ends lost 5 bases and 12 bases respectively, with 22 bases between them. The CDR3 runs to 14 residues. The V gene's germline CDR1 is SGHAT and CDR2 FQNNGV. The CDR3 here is CASSPRDNFGNTFF. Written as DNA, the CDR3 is TGTGCCAGCAGCCCCCGGGACAACTTCGGTAATACTTTCTTT.

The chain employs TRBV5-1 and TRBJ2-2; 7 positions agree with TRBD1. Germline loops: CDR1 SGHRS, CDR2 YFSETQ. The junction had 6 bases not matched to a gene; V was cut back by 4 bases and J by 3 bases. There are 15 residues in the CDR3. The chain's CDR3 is CASSGQGVYTGELFF. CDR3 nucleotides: TGCGCCAGCAGCGGGCAGGGGGTGTACACCGGGGAGCTGTTTTTT.

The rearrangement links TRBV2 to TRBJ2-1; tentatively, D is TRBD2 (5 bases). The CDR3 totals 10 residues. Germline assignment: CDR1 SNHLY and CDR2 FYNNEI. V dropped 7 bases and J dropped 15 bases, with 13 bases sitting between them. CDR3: CASMGRGPFF. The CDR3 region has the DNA TGTGCCAGCATGGGGAGAGGCCCGTTCTTC.

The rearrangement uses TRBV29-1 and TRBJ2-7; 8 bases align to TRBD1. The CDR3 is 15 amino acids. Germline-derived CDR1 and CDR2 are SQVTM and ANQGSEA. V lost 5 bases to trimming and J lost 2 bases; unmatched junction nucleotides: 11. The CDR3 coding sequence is TGCAGCGTTTGGGCAGGGGGCCTTTCTGCCTACGAGCAGTACTTC. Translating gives CSVWAGGLSAYEQYF.

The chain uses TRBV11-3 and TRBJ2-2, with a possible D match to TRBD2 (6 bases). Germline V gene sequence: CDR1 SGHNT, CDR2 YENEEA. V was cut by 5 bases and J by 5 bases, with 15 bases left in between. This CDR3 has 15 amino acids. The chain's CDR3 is CASSPAGLQTGELFF. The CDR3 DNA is TGTGCCAGCAGCCCGGCGGGGCTTCAAACCGGGGAGCTGTTTTTT.